The next 2 T cell receptor beta chains were all read from a single sample in a study of blood T cell repertoires in COVID-19. Measured with immunoSEQ multiplex PCR; TCRdb has only the in-frame clones, and not every one. Found here are about 370,000 clones, approximately 87% of them singletons; the top ten hold roughly 10%. Sequencing was carried out using peripheral blood. The receptors here all came from a woman in her 30s with COVID-19, enrolled during active disease.

On this clone itself: One junction end disagrees with the germline gene, perhaps due to a read error. This chain's CDR3 is CASSYSYPGQGYAQYF. In DNA, the CDR3 is TGTGCCAGCAGTTACTCCTATCCGGGACAGGGCTACGCGCAGTACTTC. The chain links TRBV6-5 to TRBJ2-7, with 9 nucleotides matching TRBD1. This CDR3 spans 16 amino acids. From germline, CDR1 is MNHEY and CDR2 SVGAGI.

This chain uses TRBV10-2 with TRBJ2-7, with D possibly being TRBD1 (6 bases). There are 13 residues in the CDR3. CDR1 is WSHSY, CDR2 SAAADI, per germline. With 6 bases removed from V and 3 bases from J, the gap between germline ends came to 12 bases. Here the CDR3 DNA reads TGCGCCAGCAGCCCGGGACACCACTACGAGCAGTACTTC. It encodes CASSPGHHYEQYF.